The source of this TCR beta chain is a study of CD8 T cells in ankylosing spondylitis. The CDR3 consists of 19 residues. The germline V gene encodes CDR1 KGHSH and CDR2 LQKENI. The trim removed 2 bases at V and 0 bases at J, leaving 10 bases unmatched. TCRdb independently ran MiXCR on the 5' RACE reads; one entry per CDR3 protein. The data contain 700,000 to 1,000,000 distinct CDR3 sequences, around 11% of them singletons. Concerning this clonotype: Its specificity is not known.

Broader study findings: Characteristic, it appeared, of ankylosing spondylitis blood was a TCR beta motif of several highly homologous variants. Relatively rare in peripheral blood, disease-linked clones were also CD8+.

The source of this sequence is a male donor with ankylosing spondylitis. The chain recombines TRBV18 with TRBJ2-1; 10 positions agree with TRBD2. The sample was blood, either unsorted or a sorted T cell fraction (not recorded which). CDR3 nucleotides: TGTGCCAGCTCACCAGGCCCGGGACTAGCGAGCTTCTCCTACAATGAGCAGTTCTTC. As protein: CASSPGPGLASFSYNEQFF. Full variable domain (remainder filled in from reference TRBV18 and TRBJ2-1): NAGVMQNPRHLVRRRGQEARLRCSPMKGHSHVYWYRQLPEEGLKFMVYLQKENIIDESGMPKERFSAEFPKEGPSILRIQQVVRGDSAAYFCASSPGPGLASFSYNEQFFGPGTRLTVL.